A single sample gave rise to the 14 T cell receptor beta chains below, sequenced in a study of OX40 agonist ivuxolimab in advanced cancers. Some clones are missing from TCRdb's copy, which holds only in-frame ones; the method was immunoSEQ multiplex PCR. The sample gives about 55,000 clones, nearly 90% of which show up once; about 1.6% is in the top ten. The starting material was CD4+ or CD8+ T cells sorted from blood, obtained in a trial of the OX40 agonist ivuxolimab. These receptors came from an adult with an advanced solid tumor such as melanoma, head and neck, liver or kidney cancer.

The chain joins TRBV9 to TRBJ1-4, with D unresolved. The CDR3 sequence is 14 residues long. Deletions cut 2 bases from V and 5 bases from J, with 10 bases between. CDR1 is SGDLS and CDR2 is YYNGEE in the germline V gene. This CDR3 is CASSVAAGNEKLFF. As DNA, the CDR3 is TGTGCCAGCAGCGTGGCAGCCGGGAATGAAAAACTGTTTTTT.

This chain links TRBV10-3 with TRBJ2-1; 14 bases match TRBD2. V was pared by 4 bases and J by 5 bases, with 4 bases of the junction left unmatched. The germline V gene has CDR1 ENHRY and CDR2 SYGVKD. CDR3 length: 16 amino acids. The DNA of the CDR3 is TGTGCCATCAGTGGACTAGCGGGAGGGAGGGACAATGAGCAGTTCTTC. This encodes CAISGLAGGRDNEQFF.

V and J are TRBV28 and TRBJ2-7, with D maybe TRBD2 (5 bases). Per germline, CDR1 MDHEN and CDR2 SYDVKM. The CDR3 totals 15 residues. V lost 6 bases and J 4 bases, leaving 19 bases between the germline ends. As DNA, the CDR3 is TGTGCCAGCAGCGCCCCGGACCCCGGGGTTTACGAGCAGTACTTC. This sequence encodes CASSAPDPGVYEQYF.

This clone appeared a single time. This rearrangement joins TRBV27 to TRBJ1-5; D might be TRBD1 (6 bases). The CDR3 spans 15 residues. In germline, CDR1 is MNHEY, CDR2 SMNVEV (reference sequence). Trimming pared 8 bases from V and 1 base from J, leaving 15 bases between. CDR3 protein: CASRRGGLSNQPQHF. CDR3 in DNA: TGTGCCAGCCGACGAGGGGGATTGAGCAATCAGCCCCAGCATTTT.

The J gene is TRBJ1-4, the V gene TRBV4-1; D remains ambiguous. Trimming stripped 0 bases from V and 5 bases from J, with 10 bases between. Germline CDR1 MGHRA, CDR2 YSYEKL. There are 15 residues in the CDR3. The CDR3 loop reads CASSQESQKNEKLFF. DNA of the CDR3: TGCGCCAGCAGCCAAGAGTCACAGAAGAATGAAAAACTGTTTTTT.

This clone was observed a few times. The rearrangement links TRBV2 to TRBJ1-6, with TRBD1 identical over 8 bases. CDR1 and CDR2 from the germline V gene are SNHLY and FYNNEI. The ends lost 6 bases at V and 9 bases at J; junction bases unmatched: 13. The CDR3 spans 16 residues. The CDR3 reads CASRTTLGQGGSPLHF. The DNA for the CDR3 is TGTGCCAGCAGGACCACCCTCGGACAGGGTGGTTCACCCCTCCACTTT.

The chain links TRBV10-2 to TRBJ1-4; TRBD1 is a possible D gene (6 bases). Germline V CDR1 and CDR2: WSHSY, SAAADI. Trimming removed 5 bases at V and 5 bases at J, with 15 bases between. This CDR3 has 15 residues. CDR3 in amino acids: CASSLAGTGNEKLFF. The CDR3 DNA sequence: TGCGCCAGCAGTTTGGCTGGAACAGGGAATGAAAAACTGTTTTTT.

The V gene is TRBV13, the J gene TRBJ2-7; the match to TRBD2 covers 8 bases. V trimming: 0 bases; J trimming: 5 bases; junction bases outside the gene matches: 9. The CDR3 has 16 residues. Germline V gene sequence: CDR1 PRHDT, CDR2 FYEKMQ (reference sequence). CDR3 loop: CASSLGMRAGGNEQYF. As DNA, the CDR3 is TGTGCCAGCAGCTTAGGAATGAGGGCGGGAGGCAACGAGCAGTACTTC. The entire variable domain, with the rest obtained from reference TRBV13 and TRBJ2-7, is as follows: AAGVIQSPRHLIKEKRETATLKCYPIPRHDTVYWYQQGPGQDPQFLISFYEKMQSDKGSIPDRFSAQQFSDYHSELNMSSLELGDSALYFCASSLGMRAGGNEQYFGPGTRLTVT.

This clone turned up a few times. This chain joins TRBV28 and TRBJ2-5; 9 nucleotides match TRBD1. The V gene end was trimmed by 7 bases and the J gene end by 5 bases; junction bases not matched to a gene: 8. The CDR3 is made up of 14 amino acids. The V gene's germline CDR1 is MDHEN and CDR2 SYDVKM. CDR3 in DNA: TGTGCCAGCACCCGACAGGGGGTCTTTGAGACCCAGTACTTC. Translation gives CASTRQGVFETQYF.

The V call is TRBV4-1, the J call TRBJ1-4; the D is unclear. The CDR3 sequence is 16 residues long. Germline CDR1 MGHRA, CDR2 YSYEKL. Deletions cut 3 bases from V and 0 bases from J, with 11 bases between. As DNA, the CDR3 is TGCGCCAGCAGCCATTTCGGACCGGCAACTAATGAAAAACTGTTTTTT. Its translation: CASSHFGPATNEKLFF.

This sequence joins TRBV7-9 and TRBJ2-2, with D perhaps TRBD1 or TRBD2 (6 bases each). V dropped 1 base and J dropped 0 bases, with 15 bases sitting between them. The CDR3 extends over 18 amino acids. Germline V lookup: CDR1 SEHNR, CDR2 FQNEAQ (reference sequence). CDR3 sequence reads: CASSLVGSRGANTGELFF. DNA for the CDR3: TGTGCCAGCAGCTTAGTTGGGTCAAGGGGGGCGAACACCGGGGAGCTGTTTTTT. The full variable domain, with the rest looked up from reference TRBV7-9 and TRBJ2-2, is DTGVSQNPRHKITKRGQNVTFRCDPISEHNRLYWYRQTLGQGPEFLTYFQNEAQLEKSRLLSDRFSAERPKGSFSTLEIQRTEQGDSAMYLCASSLVGSRGANTGELFFGEGSRLTVL.

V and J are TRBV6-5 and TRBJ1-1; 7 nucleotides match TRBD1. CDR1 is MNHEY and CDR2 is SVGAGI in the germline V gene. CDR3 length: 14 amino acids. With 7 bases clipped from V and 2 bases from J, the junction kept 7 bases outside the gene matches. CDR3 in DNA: TGTGCCAGCACCCTGACAGGGCATAACACTGAAGCTTTCTTT. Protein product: CASTLTGHNTEAFF.

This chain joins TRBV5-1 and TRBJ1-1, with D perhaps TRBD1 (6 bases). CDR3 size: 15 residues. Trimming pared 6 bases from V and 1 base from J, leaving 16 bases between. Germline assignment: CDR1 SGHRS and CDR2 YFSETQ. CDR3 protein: CASNPRTGTNTEAFF. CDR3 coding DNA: TGCGCCAGCAACCCACGCACAGGGACGAACACTGAAGCTTTCTTT.

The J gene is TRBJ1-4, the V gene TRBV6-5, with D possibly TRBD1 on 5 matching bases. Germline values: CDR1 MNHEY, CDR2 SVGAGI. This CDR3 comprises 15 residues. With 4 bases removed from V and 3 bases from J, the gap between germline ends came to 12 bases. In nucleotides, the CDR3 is TGTGCCAGCAGTTCCACAGGCTACTCTAATGAAAAACTGTTTTTT. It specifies CASSSTGYSNEKLFF.